This T cell receptor beta chain is from a study of cytomegalovirus exposure and HLA in healthy donors. Whole-study context: Earlier sequencing of 150 million to 200 million T cells yielded 95 million to 120 million unique TCR beta sequences. Study outcomes and limitations: Analysis was performed later, and it showed HLA-associated TCR beta chains to be more clonally expanded than equally common others.

The study ran its PCR with 60 Vbeta and 13 Jbeta primers. Produced via immunoSEQ multiplex PCR; TCRdb's table is partial and in-frame only. This table holds about 130,000 clones, nearly 85% found once. Of note for this clone: Antigen unknown.

Germline V CDR1 and CDR2: SGHDT, YYEEEE. The CDR3 is made up of 13 amino acids. Trimming pared 4 bases from V and 7 bases from J, leaving 12 bases between. The clonotype comes from a boy between 10 and 17 years old in good health and CMV-seronegative. Sequenced: PBMCs. The chain joins TRBV5-6 to TRBJ2-4, with D tentatively TRBD2 (5 bases). The CDR3, as DNA: TGTGCCAGCAGCGCCCTCACTAGTAACATTCAGTACTTC. It is translated as CASSALTSNIQYF.